This passage covers 15 T cell receptor beta chains from one sample sequenced in a study of a mutant IDH1 vaccine in newly diagnosed glioma. Noted time point: baseline, week 1 (first vaccination visit). Treatment of the sample: pre-vaccination baseline after standard-of-care therapy. Only in-frame clones appear in the TCRdb table, and some are missing; sequencing was by immunoSEQ multiplex PCR. In the table there are approximately 36,000 clones, just under 80% of which are singletons. Here the sequenced sample was PBMCs, taken from a glioma patient treated with radiotherapy, temozolomide or both. These receptors originate from a man aged 35 to 55 with glioma. Some clones in this sample may be carry-over from other donors' samples.

CDR3 in DNA: TGTGCCAGCAGCTTTTTGATATCTAATGAAAAACTGTTTTTT. Its translation is CASSFLISNEKLFF. V and J are TRBV7-9 and TRBJ1-4; D remains unclear. This CDR3 region has 14 residues. Germline V gene lookup returns CDR1 SEHNR and CDR2 FQNEAQ (reference sequence). Trimming took off 3 bases at V and 3 bases at J, with 8 bases between the two ends.

The CDR3 region is CASLQQTGVNTEAFF. CDR3 sequence (DNA): TGTGCCAGTTTACAGCAGACAGGGGTGAACACTGAAGCTTTCTTT. The rearrangement uses TRBV6-1 and TRBJ1-1; 8 bases fit TRBD1. The CDR3 is 15 amino acids. V lost 9 bases, J lost 0 bases, and 9 bases stayed unmatched. CDR1 and CDR2 (germline): MNHNS, SASEGT.

In its sample, this clone was seen a few times. The J gene is TRBJ2-3, the V gene TRBV29-1, with a possible D match to TRBD1 (6 bases). Per germline, CDR1 SQVTM and CDR2 ANQGSEA. The V gene lost 3 bases and the J gene lost 1 base, with 17 bases spanning the gap. The CDR3 spans 16 residues. The CDR3 bases are TGCAGCGTTGAGGGCTACAGGGTGGGGGGCACAGATACGCAGTATTTT. Translation gives CSVEGYRVGGTDTQYF.

Remarks on this clone: A junction boundary mismatches the germline segment, possibly from a read error. The J gene is TRBJ2-5, the V gene TRBV7-7; 7 bases align to TRBD2. CDR3 length: 14 residues. Germline loops: CDR1 SSHAT, CDR2 FNYEAQ (reference sequence). This CDR3 is CASSLALAQETQYF. The CDR3 DNA sequence: TGTGCTAGCAGCTTAGCACTAGCGCAAGAGACCCAGTACTTC.

Remarks on this clone: The germline gene is not matched at one end of the junction; a read error may be the cause. The chain combines TRBV15 with TRBJ1-5; 7 bases map to TRBD1. Germline CDR1 LNHNV, CDR2 YYDKDF (reference sequence). The CDR3 spans 14 residues. The CDR3 DNA follows: TGTGCCACCCGCAGGACAGGAGGTAATCAGCCCCAGCATTTT. Translation gives CATRRTGGNQPQHF.

The chain recombines TRBV19 with TRBJ1-5, with D uncertain. V gave up 5 bases and J gave up 2 bases, with 10 bases separating them. The CDR3 is made up of 14 amino acids. CDR1 and CDR2 (germline): LNHDA, SQIVND (reference sequence). DNA for the CDR3: TGTGCCAGTAGTCGAATAAGCGGCAATCAGCCCCAGCATTTT. This encodes CASSRISGNQPQHF.

This clone was recorded once. The rearrangement links TRBV13 to TRBJ1-1, with 8 bases matching TRBD1. Looked up from germline, CDR1 is PRHDT and CDR2 is FYEKMQ (reference sequence). The CDR3 runs 17 residues. J lost 0 bases, V lost 1 base, and 7 bases had no gene match. CDR3 amino acids: CASSLAQGGTLNTEAFF. The CDR3 region has the DNA TGTGCCAGCAGCTTAGCACAGGGGGGGACATTGAACACTGAAGCTTTCTTT.

This clone showed up just once. The chain links TRBV6-1 to TRBJ1-6; 7 bases match TRBD1. The germline V gene encodes CDR1 MNHNS and CDR2 SASEGT. Trimming took 10 bases from V and 7 from J; bases not matched to a gene: 10. CDR3 length: 14 amino acids. The CDR3 nucleotides are TGTGCCAACTCGGACAGGATAGGGAATTCACCCCTCCACTTT. Its translation: CANSDRIGNSPLHF.

DNA of the CDR3: TGTGCCAGCAGCTTAGATCCCGAGGGCCGATATACGCAGTATTTT. The encoded protein is CASSLDPEGRYTQYF. The chain joins TRBV11-2 to TRBJ2-3, with D possibly matching TRBD2 (5 bases). V lost 0 bases and J 7 bases, leaving 14 bases between the germline ends. The CDR3 has 15 amino acids. Germline V gives CDR1 SGHAT, CDR2 FQNNGV. The full variable domain, in which reference TRBV11-2 and TRBJ2-3 provide the parts outside the CDR3, is EAGVAQSPRYKIIEKRQSVAFWCNPISGHATLYWYQQILGQGPKLLIQFQNNGVVDDSQLPKDRFSAERLKGVDSTLKIQPAKLEDSAVYLCASSLDPEGRYTQYFGPGTRLTVL.

A few counts support this clone. V and J are TRBV6-5 and TRBJ1-1; D is possibly TRBD1 (5 bases). This CDR3 contains 15 residues. From germline, CDR1 is MNHEY and CDR2 SVGAGI. Trimming left V 4 bases short and J 4 bases short, with 16 bases between. The CDR3, as DNA: TGTGCCAGCAGTTCGGGCAGGGAAATCGGCACTGAAGCTTTCTTT. It specifies CASSSGREIGTEAFF.

This chain joins TRBV29-1 and TRBJ2-3; 7 bases fit TRBD1. J gave up 6 bases and V 4 bases, and 16 bases lay outside the gene matches. Germline lookup yields CDR1 SQVTM and CDR2 ANQGSEA. This CDR3 region has 16 residues. The CDR3, as DNA: TGCAGCGTTGGGGGTTACAGGGGCCGCAGGTCCGATACGCAGTATTTT. Encoded protein: CSVGGYRGRRSDTQYF.

The CDR3 nucleotides are TGCAGTGCTAGCAGAGGGGATGGCTACACCTTC. It specifies CSASRGDGYTF. The chain recombines TRBV20-1 with TRBJ1-2; the D gene is possibly TRBD1 (5 bases). CDR3 length equals 11 residues. Between the trimmed V and J ends, which lost 3 bases and 6 bases, there was a span of 8 bases. The germline V gene encodes CDR1 DFQATT and CDR2 SNEGSKA (reference sequence).

The chain recombines TRBV2 with TRBJ1-1; D is uncertain. The germline gives CDR1 SNHLY, CDR2 FYNNEI. V dropped 6 bases and J dropped 2 bases, with 13 bases sitting between them. The CDR3 runs to 14 residues. Here the CDR3 reads CASRSGPLNTEAFF. DNA for the CDR3: TGTGCCAGCAGAAGTGGACCCCTTAACACTGAAGCTTTCTTT.

The sample holds a few counts of this clone. The chain has TRBV2 and TRBJ1-2; unclear D gene. V was clipped by 7 bases and J by 5 bases, with 14 bases between them. Germline V lookup: CDR1 SNHLY, CDR2 FYNNEI. This CDR3 contains 13 residues. Here the CDR3 reads CASTGVTEYGYTF. The CDR3 DNA reads as TGTGCCAGCACGGGCGTAACCGAGTATGGCTACACCTTC. Complete variable domain (other parts from reference TRBV2 and TRBJ1-2): EPEVTQTPSHQVTQMGQEVILRCVPISNHLYFYWYRQILGQKVEFLVSFYNNEISEKSEIFDDQFSVERPDGSNFTLKIRSTKLEDSAMYFCASTGVTEYGYTFGSGTRLTVV.

The chain recombines TRBV4-2 with TRBJ1-1; D remains unclear. The CDR3 has 15 amino acids. CDR1 is LGHNA and CDR2 is YNFKEQ in the germline V gene. The V gene lost 1 base and the J gene lost 0 bases, with 9 bases spanning the gap. The CDR3 sequence: CASSQGPGMNTEAFF. The CDR3 DNA reads as TGTGCCAGCAGCCAAGGTCCGGGGATGAACACTGAAGCTTTCTTT.